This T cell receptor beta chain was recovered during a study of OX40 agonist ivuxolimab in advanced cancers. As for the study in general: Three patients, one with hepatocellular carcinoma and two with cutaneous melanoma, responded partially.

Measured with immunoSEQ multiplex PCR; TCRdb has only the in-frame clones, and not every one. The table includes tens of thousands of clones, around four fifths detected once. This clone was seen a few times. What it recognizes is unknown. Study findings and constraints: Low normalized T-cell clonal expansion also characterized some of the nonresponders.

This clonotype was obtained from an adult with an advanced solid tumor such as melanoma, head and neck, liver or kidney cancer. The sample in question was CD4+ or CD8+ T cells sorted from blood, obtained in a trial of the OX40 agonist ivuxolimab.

DNA of the CDR3: TGTGCCAGCAGGTTTAGTGGGGAGCTGTTTTTT. It specifies CASRFSGELFF. The chain carries TRBV2 and TRBJ2-2; D unresolved. The CDR3 length is 11 residues. Germline V gene data show CDR1 as SNHLY and CDR2 as FYNNEI. The V gene lost 6 bases and the J gene lost 8 bases, with 7 bases spanning the gap.